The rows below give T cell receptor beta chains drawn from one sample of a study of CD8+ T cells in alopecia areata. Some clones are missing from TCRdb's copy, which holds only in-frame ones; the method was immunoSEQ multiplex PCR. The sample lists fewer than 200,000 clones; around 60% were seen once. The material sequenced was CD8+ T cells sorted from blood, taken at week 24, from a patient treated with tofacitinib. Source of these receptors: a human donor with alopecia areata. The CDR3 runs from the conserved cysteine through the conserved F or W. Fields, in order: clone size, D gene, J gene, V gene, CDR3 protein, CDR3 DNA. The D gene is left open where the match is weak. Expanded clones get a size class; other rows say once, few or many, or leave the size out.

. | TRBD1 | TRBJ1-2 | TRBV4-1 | CASSPYTARDRGYYGYTF | TGCGCCAGCAGCCCCTACACCGCCAGGGACAGGGGCTACTATGGCTACACCTTC
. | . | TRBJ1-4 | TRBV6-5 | CASSSTEPIEKLFF | TGTGCCAGCAGTTCTACTGAACCTATTGAAAAACTGTTTTTT
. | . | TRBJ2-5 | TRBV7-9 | CASSLSGRSETQYF | TGTGCCAGCAGCTTAAGTGGCCGGTCGGAGACCCAGTACTTC
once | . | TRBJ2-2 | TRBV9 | CASSSLMFGTGELFF | TGTGCCAGCAGCTCACTTATGTTCGGGACCGGGGAGCTGTTTTTT
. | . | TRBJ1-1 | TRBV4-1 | CASSYSLQGEAFF | TGCGCCAGCAGCTATTCCCTACAGGGAGAAGCTTTCTTT
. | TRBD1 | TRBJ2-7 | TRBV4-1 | CASSRGQGAYEQYF | TGCGCCAGCAGCCGGGGACAGGGTGCCTACGAGCAGTACTTC
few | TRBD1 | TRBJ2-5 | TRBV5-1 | CASSWRTGNQETQYF | TGCGCCAGCAGCTGGAGGACAGGGAACCAAGAGACCCAGTACTTC
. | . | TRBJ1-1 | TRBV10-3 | CAISAASRAGPLYTEAFF | TGTGCCATCAGTGCCGCTTCACGGGCCGGTCCCCTATACACTGAGGCTTTCTTT
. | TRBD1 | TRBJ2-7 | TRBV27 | CASSSGTETYEQYF | TGTGCCAGCAGCTCCGGGACAGAGACCTACGAGCAGTACTTC
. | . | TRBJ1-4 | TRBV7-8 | CASSNSPPNEKLFF | TGTGCCAGCAGCAACAGCCCACCTAATGAAAAACTGTTTTTT
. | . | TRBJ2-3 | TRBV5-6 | CASSLRGWADTQYF | TGTGCCAGCAGCTTGCGAGGGTGGGCAGATACGCAGTATTTT
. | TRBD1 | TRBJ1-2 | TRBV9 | CASSDLDRGRFGYTF | TGTGCCAGCAGCGACCTGGACAGGGGGCGTTTTGGCTACACCTTC
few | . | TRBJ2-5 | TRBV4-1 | CASSHRDQETQYF | TGCGCCAGCAGCCACCGGGATCAAGAGACCCAGTACTTC
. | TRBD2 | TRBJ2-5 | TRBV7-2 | CASSLAGGNQETQYF | TGTGCCAGCAGCTTGGCGGGGGGCAACCAAGAGACCCAGTACTTC
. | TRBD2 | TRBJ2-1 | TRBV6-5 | CATGGGPYNEQFF | TGTGCCACCGGCGGGGGACCATACAATGAGCAGTTCTTC
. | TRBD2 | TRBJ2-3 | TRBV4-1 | CASASSGGRTDTQYF | TGCGCCAGCGCCTCTAGCGGGGGTCGCACAGATACGCAGTATTTT
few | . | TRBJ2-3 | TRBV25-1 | CASSEYDGTDTQYF | TGTGCCAGCAGTGAATACGATGGGACAGATACGCAGTATTTT
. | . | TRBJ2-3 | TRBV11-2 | CASIEDRSTDTQYF | TGTGCCAGCATAGAGGACAGAAGCACAGATACGCAGTATTTT
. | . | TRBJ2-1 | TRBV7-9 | CASSLGGYEQFF | TGTGCCAGCAGCCTGGGGGGCTATGAGCAGTTCTTC
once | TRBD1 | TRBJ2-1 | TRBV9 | CASSAEGAYEQFF | TGTGCCAGCAGCGCTGAGGGGGCCTATGAGCAGTTCTTC
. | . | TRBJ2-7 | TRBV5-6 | CASSLGGYEQYF | TGTGCCAGCAGCTTGGGCGGCTACGAGCAGTACTTC
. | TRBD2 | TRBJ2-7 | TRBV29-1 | CSVVSLAGGSYEQYF | TGCAGCGTTGTCTCGCTAGCGGGGGGGTCCTACGAGCAGTACTTC
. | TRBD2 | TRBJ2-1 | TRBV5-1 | CASSPVLAGGRENEQFF | TGCGCCAGCAGCCCCGTCCTGGCGGGGGGACGGGAGAATGAGCAGTTCTTC
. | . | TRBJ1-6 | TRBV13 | CASSPGRVGLNSPLHF | TGTGCCAGCAGCCCTGGCCGGGTGGGCTTAAATTCACCCCTCCACTTT
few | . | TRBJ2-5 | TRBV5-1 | CASSLGSDGPQETQYF | TGCGCCAGCAGCTTGGGCTCTGACGGACCCCAAGAGACCCAGTACTTC
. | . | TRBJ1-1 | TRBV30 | CAWNGGTEAFF | TGTGCCTGGAATGGTGGGACTGAAGCTTTCTTT
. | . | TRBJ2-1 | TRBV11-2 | CASTSQRTLPNEQFF | TGTGCCAGCACCTCCCAAAGGACTCTTCCCAATGAGCAGTTCTTC
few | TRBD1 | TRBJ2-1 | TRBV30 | CAWGDRAYNEQFF | TGTGCCTGGGGGGACAGGGCCTACAATGAGCAGTTCTTC
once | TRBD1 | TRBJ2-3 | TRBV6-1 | CASSGRTGAGEF | TGTGCCAGCAGTGGGCGGACAGGAGCCGGCGAATTT
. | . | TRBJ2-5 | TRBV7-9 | CAILPTGETQYF | TGTGCCATCCTGCCGACGGGAGAGACCCAGTACTTC
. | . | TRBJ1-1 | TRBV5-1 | CASSLTSNTEAFF | TGCGCCAGCAGCTTGACATCGAACACTGAAGCTTTCTTT
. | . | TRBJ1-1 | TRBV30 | CAWSDTPEAFF | TGTGCCTGGAGCGATACACCTGAAGCTTTCTTT
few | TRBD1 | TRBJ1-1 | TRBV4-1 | CASSPGTGTEAFF | TGCGCCAGCAGCCCCGGGACAGGCACTGAAGCTTTCTTT
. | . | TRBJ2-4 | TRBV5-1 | CASSWSGWEAKNIQYF | TGCGCCAGCAGCTGGAGCGGTTGGGAGGCCAAAAACATTCAGTACTTC
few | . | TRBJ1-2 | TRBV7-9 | CASSPPGDLNYGYTF | TGTGCCAGCAGCCCCCCAGGAGACCTTAACTATGGCTACACCTTC
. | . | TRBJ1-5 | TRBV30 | CAWSVAPSNSNQPQHF | TGTGCCTGGAGTGTAGCGCCCAGCAATAGCAATCAGCCCCAGCATTTT
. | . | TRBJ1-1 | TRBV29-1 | CSVHLNTEAFF | TGCAGCGTTCACCTGAACACTGAAGCTTTCTTT
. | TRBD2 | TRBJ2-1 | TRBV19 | CASTPTAGGPGQFF | TGTGCCAGTACCCCGACAGCGGGGGGGCCGGGGCAGTTCTTC
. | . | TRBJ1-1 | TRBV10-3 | CAISDPQWTEAFF | TGTGCCATCAGTGATCCTCAGTGGACTGAAGCTTTCTTT
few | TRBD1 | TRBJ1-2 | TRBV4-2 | CASSQLQGAGIKGYTF | TGTGCCAGCAGCCAACTTCAGGGGGCGGGCATCAAGGGCTACACCTTC
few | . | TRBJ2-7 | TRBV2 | CASLLDRTYEQYF | TGTGCCAGCCTCCTTGACCGAACCTACGAGCAGTACTTC